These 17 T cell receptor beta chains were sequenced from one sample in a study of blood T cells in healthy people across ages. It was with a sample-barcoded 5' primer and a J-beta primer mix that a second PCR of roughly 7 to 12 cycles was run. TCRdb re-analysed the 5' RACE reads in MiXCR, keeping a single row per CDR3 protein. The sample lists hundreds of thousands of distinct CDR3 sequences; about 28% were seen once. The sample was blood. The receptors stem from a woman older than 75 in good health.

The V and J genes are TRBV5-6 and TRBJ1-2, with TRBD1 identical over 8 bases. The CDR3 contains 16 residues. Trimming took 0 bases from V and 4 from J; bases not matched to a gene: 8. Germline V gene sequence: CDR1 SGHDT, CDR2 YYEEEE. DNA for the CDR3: TGTGCCAGCAGCTTGGAAGGACAGGGCGCGGGCTATGGCTACACCTTC. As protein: CASSLEGQGAGYGYTF.

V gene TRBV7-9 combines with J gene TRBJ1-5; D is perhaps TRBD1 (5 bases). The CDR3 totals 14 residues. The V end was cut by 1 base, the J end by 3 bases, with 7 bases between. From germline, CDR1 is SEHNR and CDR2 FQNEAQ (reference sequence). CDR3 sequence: CASSLGQINQPQHF. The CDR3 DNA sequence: TGTGCCAGCAGCTTAGGACAGATCAATCAGCCCCAGCATTTT.

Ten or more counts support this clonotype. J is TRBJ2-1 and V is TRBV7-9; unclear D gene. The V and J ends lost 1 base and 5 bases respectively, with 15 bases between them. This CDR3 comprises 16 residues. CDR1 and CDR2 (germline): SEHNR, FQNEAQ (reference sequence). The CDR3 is CASSLGVGLENNEQFF. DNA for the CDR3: TGTGCCAGCAGCTTAGGGGTAGGGCTCGAGAACAATGAGCAGTTCTTC.

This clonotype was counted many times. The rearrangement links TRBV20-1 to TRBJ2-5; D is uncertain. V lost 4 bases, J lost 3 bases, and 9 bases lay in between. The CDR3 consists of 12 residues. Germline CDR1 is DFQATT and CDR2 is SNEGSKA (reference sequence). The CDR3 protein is CSANGQEETQYF. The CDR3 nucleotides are TGCAGTGCTAACGGCCAGGAAGAGACCCAGTACTTC.

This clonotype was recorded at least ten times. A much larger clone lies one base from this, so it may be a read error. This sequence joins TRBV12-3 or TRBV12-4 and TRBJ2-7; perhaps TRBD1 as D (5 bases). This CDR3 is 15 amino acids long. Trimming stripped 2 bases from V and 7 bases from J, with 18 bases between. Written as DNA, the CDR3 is TGTGCCAGCAGTTTAACTGCAGGGAAAGGCAATGAGCAGTACTTC. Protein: CASSLTAGKGNEQYF.

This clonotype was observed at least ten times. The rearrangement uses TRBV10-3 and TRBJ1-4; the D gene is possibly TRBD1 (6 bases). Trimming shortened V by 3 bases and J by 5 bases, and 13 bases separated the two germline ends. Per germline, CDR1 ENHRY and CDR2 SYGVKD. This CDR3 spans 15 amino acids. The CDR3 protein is CAISEVRGENEKLFF. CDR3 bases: TGTGCCATCAGTGAAGTCAGGGGCGAAAATGAAAAACTGTTTTTT.

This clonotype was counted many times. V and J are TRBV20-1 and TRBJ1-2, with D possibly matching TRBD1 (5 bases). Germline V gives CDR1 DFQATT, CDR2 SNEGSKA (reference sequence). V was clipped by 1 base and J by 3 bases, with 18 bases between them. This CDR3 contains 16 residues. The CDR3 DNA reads TGCAGTGCTAGAGTTGATGGGCAGGGTCGGGACTATGGCTACACCTTC. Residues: CSARVDGQGRDYGYTF.

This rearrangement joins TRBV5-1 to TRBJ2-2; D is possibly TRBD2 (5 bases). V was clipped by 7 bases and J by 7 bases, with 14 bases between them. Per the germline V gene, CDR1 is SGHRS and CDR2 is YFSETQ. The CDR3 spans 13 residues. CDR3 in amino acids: CASSPAGLGELFF. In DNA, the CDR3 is TGCGCCAGCTCTCCCGCTGGACTCGGGGAGCTGTTTTTT.

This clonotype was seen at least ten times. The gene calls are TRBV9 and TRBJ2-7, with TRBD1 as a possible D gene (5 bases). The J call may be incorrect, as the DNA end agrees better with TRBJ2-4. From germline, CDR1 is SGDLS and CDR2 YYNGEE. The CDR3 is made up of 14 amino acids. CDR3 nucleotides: TGTGCCAGCAGCGTTAGGGGTTCAATGGACATTCAGTACTTC. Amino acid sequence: CASSVRGSMDIQYF.

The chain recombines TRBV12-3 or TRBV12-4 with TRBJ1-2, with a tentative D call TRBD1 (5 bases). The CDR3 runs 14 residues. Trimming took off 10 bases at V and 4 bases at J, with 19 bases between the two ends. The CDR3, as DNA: TGTGCCACCTACCGCCGGGGCTGGGGCTATGGCTACACCTTC. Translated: CATYRRGWGYGYTF.

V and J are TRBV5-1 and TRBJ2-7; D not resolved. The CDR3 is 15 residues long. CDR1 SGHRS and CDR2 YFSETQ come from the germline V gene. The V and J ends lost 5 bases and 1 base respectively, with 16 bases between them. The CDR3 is CASSHRDDPSYEQYF. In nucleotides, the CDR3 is TGCGCCAGCAGTCACCGCGACGACCCTTCCTACGAGCAGTACTTC.

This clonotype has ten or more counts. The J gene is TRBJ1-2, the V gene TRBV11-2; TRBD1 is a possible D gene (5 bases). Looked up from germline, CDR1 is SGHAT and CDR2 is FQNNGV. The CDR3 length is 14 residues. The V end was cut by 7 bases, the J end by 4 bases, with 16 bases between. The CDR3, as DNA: TGTGCCAGCACCTCGGGCCAGGGCTTCTATGGCTACACCTTC. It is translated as CASTSGQGFYGYTF.

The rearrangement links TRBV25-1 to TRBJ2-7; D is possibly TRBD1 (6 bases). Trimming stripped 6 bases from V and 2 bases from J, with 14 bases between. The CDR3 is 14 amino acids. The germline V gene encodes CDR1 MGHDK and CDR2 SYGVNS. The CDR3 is CASRYSGEPYEQYF. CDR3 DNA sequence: TGTGCCAGCAGGTACTCAGGGGAACCCTACGAGCAGTACTTC.

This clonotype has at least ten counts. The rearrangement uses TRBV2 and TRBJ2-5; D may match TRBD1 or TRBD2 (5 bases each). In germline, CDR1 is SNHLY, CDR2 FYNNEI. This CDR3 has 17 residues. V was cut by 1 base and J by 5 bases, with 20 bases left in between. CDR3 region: CASSEGTRGRLTETQYF. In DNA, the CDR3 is TGTGCCAGCAGTGAAGGGACCCGGGGCAGACTAACGGAGACCCAGTACTTC.

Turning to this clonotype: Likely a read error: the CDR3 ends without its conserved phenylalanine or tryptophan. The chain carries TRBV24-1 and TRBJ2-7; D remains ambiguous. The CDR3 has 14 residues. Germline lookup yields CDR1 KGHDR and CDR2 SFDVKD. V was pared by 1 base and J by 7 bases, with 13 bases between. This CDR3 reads CATSDLGQNNEQYC. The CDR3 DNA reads TGTGCCACCAGTGATTTAGGTCAGAACAATGAGCAGTACTGC.

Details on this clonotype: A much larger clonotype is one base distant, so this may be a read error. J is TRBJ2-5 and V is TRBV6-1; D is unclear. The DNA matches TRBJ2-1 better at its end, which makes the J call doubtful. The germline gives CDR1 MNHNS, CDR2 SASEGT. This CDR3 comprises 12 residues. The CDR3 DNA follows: TGTGCCAGCACCTACTTCCAAGAGACCCAGTTCTTC. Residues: CASTYFQETQFF.

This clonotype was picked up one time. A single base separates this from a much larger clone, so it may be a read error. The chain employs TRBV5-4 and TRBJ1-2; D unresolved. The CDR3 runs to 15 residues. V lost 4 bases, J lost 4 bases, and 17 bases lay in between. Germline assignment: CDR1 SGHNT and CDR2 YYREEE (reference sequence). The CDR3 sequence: CASSAWAAGGYGYTF. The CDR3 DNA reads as TGTGCCAGCAGCGCCTGGGCAGCGGGAGGCTATGGCTACACCTTC.